This entry concerns a single TCR beta chain. As yet, its antigen is unknown. These data are taken from a study of T cell repertoires in cytomegalovirus infection. The study, taken as a whole, reports: There were HLA-C-restricted CMV-specific TCR beta clonotypes dominating the ex vivo response. Of the TCR beta families, the public ones yielded a cumulative frequency that identified carriers of CMV plus the relevant HLA.

One entry per CDR3 protein results from TCRdb running MiXCR on the reads. This sample has about 740,000 distinct CDR3 sequences; about a third occur once, and the top ten carry more than 2.5%. V was cut by 1 base and J by 5 bases, with 9 bases left in between. CDR3 length: 14 residues. Germline V gene sequence: CDR1 MGHRA, CDR2 YSYEKL. This TCR came from a human donor in good health (CMV status not recorded). Some clones in this sample may be carry-over from other donors' samples. The specimen sequenced was PBMCs. The V gene is TRBV4-1, the J gene TRBJ1-5; D gene unclear. In DNA form, the CDR3 reads TGCGCCAGCAGCCAAGGGGTGAATTATCAGCCCCAGCATTTT. It encodes CASSQGVNYQPQHF.